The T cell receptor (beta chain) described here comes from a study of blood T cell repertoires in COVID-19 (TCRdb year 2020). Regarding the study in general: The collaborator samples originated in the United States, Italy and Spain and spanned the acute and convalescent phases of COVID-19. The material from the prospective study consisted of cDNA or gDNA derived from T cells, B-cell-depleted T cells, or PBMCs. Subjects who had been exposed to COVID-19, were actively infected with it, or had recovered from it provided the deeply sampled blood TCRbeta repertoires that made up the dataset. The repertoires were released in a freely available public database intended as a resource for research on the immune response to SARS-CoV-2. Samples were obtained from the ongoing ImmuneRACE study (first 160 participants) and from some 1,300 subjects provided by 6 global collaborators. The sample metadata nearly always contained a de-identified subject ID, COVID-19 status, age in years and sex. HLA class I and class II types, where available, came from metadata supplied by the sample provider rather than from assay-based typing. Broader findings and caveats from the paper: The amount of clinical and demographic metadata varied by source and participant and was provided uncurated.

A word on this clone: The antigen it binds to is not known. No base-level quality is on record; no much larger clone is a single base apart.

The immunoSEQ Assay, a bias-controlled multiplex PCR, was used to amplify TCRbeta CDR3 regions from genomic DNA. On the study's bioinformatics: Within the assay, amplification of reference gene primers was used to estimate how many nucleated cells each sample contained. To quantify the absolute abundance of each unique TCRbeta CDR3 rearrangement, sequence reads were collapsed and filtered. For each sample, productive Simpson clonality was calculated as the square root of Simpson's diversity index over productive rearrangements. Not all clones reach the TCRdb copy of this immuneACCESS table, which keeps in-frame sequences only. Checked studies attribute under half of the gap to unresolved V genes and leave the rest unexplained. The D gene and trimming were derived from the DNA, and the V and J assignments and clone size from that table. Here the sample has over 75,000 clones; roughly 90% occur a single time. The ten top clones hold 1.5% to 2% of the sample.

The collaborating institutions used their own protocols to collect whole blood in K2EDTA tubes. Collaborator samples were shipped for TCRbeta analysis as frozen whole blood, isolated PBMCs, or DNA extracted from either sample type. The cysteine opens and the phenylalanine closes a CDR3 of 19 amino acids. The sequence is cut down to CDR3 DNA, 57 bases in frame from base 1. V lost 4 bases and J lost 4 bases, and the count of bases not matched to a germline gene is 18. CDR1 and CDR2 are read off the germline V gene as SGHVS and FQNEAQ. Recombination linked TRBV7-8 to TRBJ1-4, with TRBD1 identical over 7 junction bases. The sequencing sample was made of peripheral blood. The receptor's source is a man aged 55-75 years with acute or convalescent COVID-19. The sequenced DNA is TGTGCCAGCAGCTCCAAGAGTAGGGGGCCCTGGCGGGATAATGAAAAACTGTTTTTT. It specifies CASSSKSRGPWRDNEKLFF. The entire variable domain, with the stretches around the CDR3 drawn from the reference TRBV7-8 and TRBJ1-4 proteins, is GAGVSQSPRYKVAKRGQDVALRCDPISGHVSLFWYQQALGQGPEFLTYFQNEAQLDKSGLPSDRFFAERPEGSVSTLKIQRTQQEDSAVYLCASSSKSRGPWRDNEKLFFGSGTQLSVL.